One sample yielded the 15 T cell receptor beta chains listed below, sequenced in a study of cytomegalovirus exposure and HLA in healthy donors. The PCR employed 60 Vbeta primers together with 13 Jbeta primers. The data were produced by immunoSEQ multiplex PCR, yet TCRdb's version contains in-frame clones alone and is incomplete. This sample carries fewer than 110,000 clones, less than 80% of them seen once, and the ten largest clones take about 8%. Sequenced input: PBMCs. The origin of the receptors is a man aged 25-45 years in good health and CMV-seronegative.

This chain connects TRBV9 to TRBJ2-1; 9 bases are a match to TRBD2. The V and J ends lost 0 bases and 7 bases, in that order; junction bases with no gene match: 5. Germline V lookup: CDR1 SGDLS, CDR2 YYNGEE. The CDR3 is made up of 15 amino acids. The CDR3 loop is CASSVEAGGWNEQFF. The CDR3 DNA reads as TGTGCCAGCAGCGTAGAGGCGGGAGGGTGGAATGAGCAGTTCTTC.

This clone has a handful of counts. The V and J genes are TRBV4-1 and TRBJ2-7, with 10 bases fitting TRBD2. Germline lookup yields CDR1 MGHRA and CDR2 YSYEKL. CDR3 length: 15 amino acids. The V segment lost 0 bases and the J segment 3 bases; nucleotides outside the gene matches: 2. CDR3 sequence reads: CASSQESGGGYEQYF. For the CDR3, the DNA is TGCGCCAGCAGCCAAGAGAGCGGGGGGGGCTACGAGCAGTACTTC.

The chain couples TRBV15 to TRBJ1-2, with 7 bases fitting TRBD1. In germline, CDR1 is LNHNV, CDR2 YYDKDF (reference sequence). Trimming took 0 bases from V and 9 from J; bases not matched to a gene: 10. This CDR3 spans 15 amino acids. CDR3 in DNA: TGTGCCACCAGCAGAGATGGGGCAGGGGGTCGAAGCTACACCTTC. This translates into CATSRDGAGGRSYTF.

The V gene is TRBV5-1, the J gene TRBJ2-1; 8 nucleotides match TRBD2. The CDR3 is made up of 15 amino acids. Germline V lookup: CDR1 SGHRS, CDR2 YFSETQ. The trim removed 6 bases at V and 2 bases at J, leaving 7 bases unmatched. The CDR3 sequence is CASTSFSGTYNEQFF. The CDR3 DNA follows: TGCGCCAGCACCTCGTTTAGCGGGACCTACAATGAGCAGTTCTTC.

The rearrangement uses TRBV29-1 and TRBJ2-7; TRBD1 matches at 8 bases. Germline V CDR1 and CDR2: SQVTM, ANQGSEA. This CDR3 contains 14 residues. With 5 bases clipped from V and 1 base from J, the junction kept 7 bases outside the gene matches. CDR3 nucleotide sequence: TGCAGCGTTCGACAGGGGTCTCTGTCCTACGAGCAGTACTTC. Translating gives CSVRQGSLSYEQYF.

The V and J genes are TRBV5-1 and TRBJ2-3, with TRBD2 matching over 9 bases. CDR3 length equals 17 residues. J gave up 1 base and V 0 bases, and 6 bases lay outside the gene matches. Germline V lookup: CDR1 SGHRS, CDR2 YFSETQ. Written as DNA, the CDR3 is TGCGCCAGCAGCTTGGAAGTAGCGGGGGATGGCACAGATACGCAGTATTTT. It is translated as CASSLEVAGDGTDTQYF. The complete variable domain, with remaining parts taken from reference TRBV5-1 and TRBJ2-3, reads KAGVTQTPRYLIKTRGQQVTLSCSPISGHRSVSWYQQTPGQGLQFLFEYFSETQRNKGNFPGRFSGRQFSNSRSEMNVSTLELGDSALYLCASSLEVAGDGTDTQYFGPGTRLTVL.

The chain recombines TRBV5-1 with TRBJ2-2; 8 nucleotides match TRBD2. V shed 3 bases and J 4 bases; nucleotides not matched to a gene: 2. This CDR3 region has 14 residues. The germline V gene has CDR1 SGHRS and CDR2 YFSETQ. The chain's CDR3 is CASSSRGGTGELFF. The CDR3, as DNA: TGCGCCAGCAGCTCTCGGGGGGGCACCGGGGAGCTGTTTTTT.

Details on this clone: This sample also contains other DNA sequences that code for the same CDR3. The chain has TRBV30 and TRBJ2-7; TRBD2 is a possible D gene (5 bases). The V end was cut by 0 bases, the J end by 5 bases, with 8 bases between. CDR1 and CDR2 from the germline V gene are GTSNPN and SVGIG (reference sequence). The CDR3 is 12 amino acids. The CDR3 reads CAWSVRTHEQYF. For the CDR3, the DNA is TGTGCCTGGAGTGTACGGACTCACGAGCAGTACTTC. Combining the CDR3 with reference TRBV30 and TRBJ2-7 gives the whole variable domain SQTIHQWPATLVQPVGSPLSLECTVEGTSNPNLYWYRQAAGRGLQLLFYSVGIGQISSEVPQNLSASRPQDRQFILSSKKLLLSDSGFYLCAWSVRTHEQYFGPGTRLTVT.

This clone came up a few times. This chain uses TRBV5-1 with TRBJ2-2, with 9 bases that match TRBD1. CDR3 size: 15 residues. With 1 base clipped from V and 8 bases from J, the junction kept 6 bases outside the gene matches. From germline, CDR1 is SGHRS and CDR2 YFSETQ. The CDR3 sequence is CASSLKGQGGGELFF. CDR3 nucleotide sequence: TGCGCCAGCAGCTTGAAGGGACAGGGCGGTGGGGAGCTGTTTTTT.

The J gene is TRBJ1-4, the V gene TRBV7-9; 7 bases are a match to TRBD1. Unmatched junction bases numbered 10, after V lost 6 bases and J lost 0 bases. CDR3 length equals 17 residues. Germline V gene sequence: CDR1 SEHNR, CDR2 FQNEAQ (reference sequence). The CDR3 DNA reads TGTGCCAGCAGTCTGCGTGGGGACAGTGCAACTAATGAAAAACTGTTTTTT. Its protein product is CASSLRGDSATNEKLFF.

The sample holds a few counts of this clone. The chain has TRBV28 and TRBJ2-7; 7 bases are shared with TRBD1. V gave up 8 bases and J gave up 2 bases; unmatched junction bases: 9. The CDR3 contains 14 residues. Germline lookup yields CDR1 MDHEN and CDR2 SYDVKM. The CDR3 nucleotides are TGTGCCAGCTGCACGGGACAGTACACCTACGAGCAGTACTTC. Protein sequence: CASCTGQYTYEQYF.

This clone was detected a few times. This rearrangement joins TRBV7-2 to TRBJ2-7; 8 bases line up with TRBD2. Per germline, CDR1 SGHTA and CDR2 FQGNSA. CDR3 length equals 12 residues. With V trimmed by 1 base and J by 9 bases, 2 bases remained unmatched. In DNA form, the CDR3 reads TGTGCCAGCAGCTTAGTGGCGGGGGGGCAGTACTTC. As protein: CASSLVAGGQYF.

This clone occurred once. V usage is TRBV11-2 and J usage is TRBJ2-1, with 9 positions matching TRBD2. This CDR3 has 18 amino acids. CDR1 is SGHAT and CDR2 is FQNNGV in the germline V gene. V lost 5 bases and J lost 3; bases outside the gene matches: 14. The CDR3 DNA reads TGTGCCAGCAGCGCCACCATTAGCGGGGGACCTCTCTACAATGAGCAGTTCTTC. It codes for CASSATISGGPLYNEQFF.

This chain uses TRBV9 with TRBJ1-5; a possible D gene is TRBD1 (5 bases). Trimming left V 0 bases short and J 0 bases short, with 7 bases between. Germline V gene sequence: CDR1 SGDLS, CDR2 YYNGEE. CDR3 size: 15 residues. CDR3 DNA: TGTGCCAGCAGCGTAGATGGGGCTAGCAATCAGCCCCAGCATTTT. It specifies CASSVDGASNQPQHF.

The V and J genes are TRBV18 and TRBJ1-1; TRBD1 agrees at 9 bases. The CDR3 runs 13 residues. In germline, CDR1 is KGHSH, CDR2 LQKENI. J was trimmed by 4 bases and V by 3 bases; bases with no gene match: 0. CDR3 DNA: TGTGCCAGCTCACCGGACAGGGGCACTGAAGCTTTCTTT. Protein sequence: CASSPDRGTEAFF.